This TCR beta chain derives from a study of T-cell memory formation after mild COVID-19. TCRdb reprocessed the 5' RACE reads with MiXCR, giving one entry per CDR3 protein. Of about 350,000 distinct CDR3 sequences listed, roughly 20% were seen once; the top ten hold under 25%. The source material was PBMCs or a T cell subset sorted from them (not recorded which). This TCR came from a man aged 18 to 29 who had mild COVID-19 (a few samples of this study predate the infection). Cell type and time point are not known.

The CDR3 bases are TGTGCCAGCAGTTACGGGACAGGGATGTACCAAGAGACCCAGTACTTC. Its translation: CASSYGTGMYQETQYF. The chain recombines TRBV6-5 with TRBJ2-5; 9 positions agree with TRBD1. The CDR3 spans 16 residues. CDR1 is MNHEY and CDR2 is SVGAGI in the germline V gene. The trim removed 2 bases at V and 0 bases at J, leaving 4 bases unmatched.